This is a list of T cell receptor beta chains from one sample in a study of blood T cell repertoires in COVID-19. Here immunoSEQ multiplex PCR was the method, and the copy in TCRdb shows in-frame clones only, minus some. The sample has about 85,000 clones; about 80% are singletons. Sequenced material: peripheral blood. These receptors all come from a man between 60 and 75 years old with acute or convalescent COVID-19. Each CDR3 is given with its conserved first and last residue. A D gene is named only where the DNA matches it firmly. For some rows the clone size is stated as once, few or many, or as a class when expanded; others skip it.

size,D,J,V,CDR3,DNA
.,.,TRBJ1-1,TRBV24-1,CATSRGGTEAFF,TGTGCCACCAGCCGGGGAGGGACAGAAGCTTTCTTT
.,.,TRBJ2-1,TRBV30,CAWSETGVYNEQFF,TGTGCCTGGAGTGAAACGGGGGTCTACAATGAGCAGTTCTTC
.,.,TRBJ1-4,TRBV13,CASSLGVGDYEKLFF,TGTGCCAGCAGCTTAGGTGTGGGAGATTATGAAAAACTGTTTTTT
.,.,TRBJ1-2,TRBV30,CAWTQGLWSYGYTF,TGTGCCTGGACCCAGGGGTTATGGAGCTATGGCTACACCTTC
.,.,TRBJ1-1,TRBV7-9,CASSPNSLNTEAFF,TGTGCCAGCAGCCCCAACAGTTTGAACACTGAAGCTTTCTTT
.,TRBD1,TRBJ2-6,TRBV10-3,CAIRGSSSPGTGSGANVLTF,TGTGCCATCAGGGGAAGTTCGAGTCCCGGGACAGGTTCTGGGGCCAACGTCCTGACTTTC
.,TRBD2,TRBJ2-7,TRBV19,CASSIRGLSSYEQYF,TGTGCCAGTAGTATAAGGGGACTAAGCTCCTACGAGCAGTACTTC
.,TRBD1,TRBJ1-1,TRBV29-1,CSVIPGTGGPGFGWNTEAFF,TGCAGCGTCATCCCCGGGACAGGGGGCCCGGGGTTCGGGTGGAACACTGAAGCTTTCTTT
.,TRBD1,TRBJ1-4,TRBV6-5,CASSWGNRGNEKLFF,TGTGCCAGCAGTTGGGGTAACAGGGGGAATGAAAAACTGTTTTTT
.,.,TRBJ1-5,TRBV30,CAWSAGMNQPQHF,TGTGCCTGGAGCGCCGGGATGAATCAGCCCCAGCATTTT
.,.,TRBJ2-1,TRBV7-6,CASSLVPRQRVYNEQFF,TGTGCCAGCAGCTTAGTTCCTCGACAGAGAGTCTACAATGAGCAGTTCTTC
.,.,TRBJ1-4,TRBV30,CALGGGRATNEKLFF,TGTGCCCTAGGTGGAGGGAGGGCAACTAATGAAAAACTGTTTTTT
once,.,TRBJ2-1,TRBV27,CASSSSLYSYNEQFF,TGTGCCAGCAGTTCTAGCTTATACTCCTACAATGAGCAGTTCTTC
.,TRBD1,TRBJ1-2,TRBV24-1,CATSPWPGTGGGGDYGYTF,TGTGCCACCAGTCCCTGGCCCGGGACAGGGGGCGGGGGAGACTATGGCTACACCTTC
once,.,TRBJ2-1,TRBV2,CATLGQYNEQFF,TGTGCCACCTTGGGACAATACAATGAGCAGTTCTTC
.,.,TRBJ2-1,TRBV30,CAWTKDGVRNEQFF,TGTGCCTGGACCAAGGACGGGGTGAGGAATGAGCAGTTCTTC
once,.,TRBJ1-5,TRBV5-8,CASSLVLGNQPQHF,TGTGCCAGCAGCTTGGTACTCGGCAATCAGCCCCAGCATTTT
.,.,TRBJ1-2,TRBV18,CASSTDYYGYTF,TGTGCCAGCTCAACGGACTACTATGGCTACACCTTC
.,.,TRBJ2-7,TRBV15,CATSRVGRSYEQYF,TGTGCCACCAGCAGAGTTGGCAGATCCTACGAGCAGTACTTC
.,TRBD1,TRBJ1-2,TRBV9,CASSRDRAPRGYTF,TGTGCCAGCAGCAGAGACAGGGCGCCACGGGGCTACACCTTC
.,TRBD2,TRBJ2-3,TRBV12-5,CASGLVGTRGTDTQYF,TGTGCTAGTGGTTTGGTCGGGACTAGAGGGACAGATACGCAGTATTTT
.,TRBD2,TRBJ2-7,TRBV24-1,CATSDFNGGGYEQYF,TGTGCCACCAGTGATTTTAACGGGGGGGGCTACGAGCAGTACTTC
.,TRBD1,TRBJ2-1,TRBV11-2,CASSKGQGGSEQFF,TGTGCCAGCAGTAAGGGACAGGGGGGAAGTGAGCAGTTCTTC
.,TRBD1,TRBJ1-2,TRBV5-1,CASSSGQGNYGYTF,TGCGCCAGCAGCTCTGGACAGGGTAACTATGGCTACACCTTC
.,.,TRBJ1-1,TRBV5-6,CASSLAVGSMNTEAFF,TGTGCCAGCAGCTTGGCCGTCGGGAGCATGAACACTGAAGCTTTCTTT
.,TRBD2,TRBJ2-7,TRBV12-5,CASGLVLGGEQYF,TGTGCTAGTGGTTTGGTACTGGGGGGGGAGCAGTACTTC
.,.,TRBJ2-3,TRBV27,CASSFSAGDTQYF,TGTGCCAGCAGTTTTTCGGCGGGGGATACGCAGTATTTT
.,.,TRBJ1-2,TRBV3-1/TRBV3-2,CASSQDLFNYGYTF,TGTGCCAGCAGCCAAGATCTATTTAACTATGGCTACACCTTC
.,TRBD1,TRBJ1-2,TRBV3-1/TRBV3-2,CASSPQNRGIGYTF,TGTGCCAGCAGCCCCCAGAACAGGGGGATTGGCTACACCTTC
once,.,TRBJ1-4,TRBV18,CASSPRNPGHGREKLFF,TGTGCCAGCTCACCACGTAATCCGGGACACGGACGGGAAAAACTGTTTTTT
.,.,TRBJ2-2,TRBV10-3,CASGAWTGELFF,TGTGCCAGCGGGGCCTGGACCGGGGAGCTGTTTTTT
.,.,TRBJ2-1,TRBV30,CAWSERGLSYNEQFF,TGTGCCTGGAGTGAACGGGGACTCAGCTACAATGAGCAGTTCTTC
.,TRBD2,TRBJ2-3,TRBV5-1,CASSLQRGTDTQYF,TGCGCCAGCAGCCTCCAGCGGGGTACAGATACGCAGTATTTT
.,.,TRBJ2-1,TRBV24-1,CATSSPGINYNEQFF,TGTGCCACCAGTTCCCCGGGGATTAATTACAATGAGCAGTTCTTC
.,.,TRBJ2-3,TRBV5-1,CASGGYGSDTQYF,TGCGCCAGCGGCGGGTACGGATCAGATACGCAGTATTTT
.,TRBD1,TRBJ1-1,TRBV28,CASILLGTGLNTEAFF,TGTGCCAGCATTTTACTAGGGACAGGGTTGAACACTGAAGCTTTCTTT
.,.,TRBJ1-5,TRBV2,CASSPSQDRYDNQPQHF,TGTGCCAGCAGTCCATCACAGGACCGGTACGACAATCAGCCCCAGCATTTT
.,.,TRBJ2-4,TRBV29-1,CSVFSSTGNHIQYF,TGCAGCGTCTTCTCTTCTACAGGGAATCACATTCAGTACTTC
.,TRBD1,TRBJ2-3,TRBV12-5,CASGLNRGNRDTQYF,TGTGCTAGTGGTTTGAACAGGGGGAACCGAGATACGCAGTATTTT
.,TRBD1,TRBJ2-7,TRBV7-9,CASSFSGTGDYEQYF,TGTGCCAGCAGCTTCTCCGGGACAGGGGACTACGAGCAGTACTTC
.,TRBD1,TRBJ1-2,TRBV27,CASSGQGINGYTF,TGTGCCAGCAGCGGACAGGGAATAAACGGCTACACCTTC
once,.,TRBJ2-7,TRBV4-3,CASSQDGAGDTYEQYF,TGCGCCAGCAGCCAAGATGGAGCAGGGGATACGTACGAGCAGTACTTC
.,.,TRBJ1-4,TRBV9,CASSPCEKLFF,TGTGCCAGCAGCCCATGTGAAAAACTGTTTTTT
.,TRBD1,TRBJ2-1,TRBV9,CASSLQGVYNEQFF,TGTGCCAGCAGCTTACAGGGGGTCTACAATGAGCAGTTCTTC
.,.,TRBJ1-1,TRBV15,CATSGGQTLMNTEAFF,TGTGCCACCAGCGGGGGACAAACGCTAATGAACACTGAAGCTTTCTTT
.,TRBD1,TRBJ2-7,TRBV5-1,CASSLAATIGTGRYEQYF,TGCGCCAGCAGCTTGGCCGCAACAATTGGGACAGGGAGGTACGAGCAGTACTTC
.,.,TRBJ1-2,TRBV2,CASSENGQMNYGYTF,TGTGCCAGCAGTGAGAATGGCCAGATGAACTATGGCTACACCTTC
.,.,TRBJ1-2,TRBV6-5,CASSPDGGAGGYTF,TGTGCCAGCAGCCCCGACGGGGGGGCGGGTGGCTACACCTTC
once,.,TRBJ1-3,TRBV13,CASSLSGPGNTIYF,TGTGCCAGCAGCTTATCAGGGCCGGGAAACACCATATATTTT
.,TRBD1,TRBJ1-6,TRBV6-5,CASSTRDRVNSPLHF,TGTGCCAGCAGTACCCGGGACAGAGTGAATTCACCCCTCCACTTT
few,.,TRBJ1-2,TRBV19,CASSIGGRPTNYGYTF,TGTGCCAGTAGTATCGGGGGGCGACCCACCAACTATGGCTACACCTTC
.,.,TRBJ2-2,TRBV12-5,CASGRKEGLNTGELFF,TGTGCTAGTGGTCGGAAGGAGGGGCTGAACACCGGGGAGCTGTTTTTT
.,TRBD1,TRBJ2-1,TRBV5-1,CASSLGQGAPQFF,TGCGCCAGCAGCCTGGGACAGGGGGCTCCCCAGTTCTTC
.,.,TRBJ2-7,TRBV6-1,CASSESGYEQYF,TGTGCCAGCAGTGAATCAGGCTACGAGCAGTACTTC
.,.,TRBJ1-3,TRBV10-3,CAISESRFLSSGNTIYF,TGTGCCATCAGTGAGTCTCGTTTCTTGAGCTCTGGAAACACCATATATTTT
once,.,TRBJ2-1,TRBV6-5,CASRQQGSSYNEQFF,TGTGCCAGCAGGCAACAGGGAAGCTCCTACAATGAGCAGTTCTTC
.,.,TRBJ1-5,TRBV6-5,CASSYSAESQPQHF,TGTGCCAGCAGTTACTCCGCGGAATCTCAGCCCCAGCATTTT
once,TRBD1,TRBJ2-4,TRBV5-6,CASSPGTGSVIQYF,TGTGCCAGCAGCCCCGGGACAGGGTCTGTCATTCAGTACTTC
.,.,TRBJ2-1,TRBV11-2,CASSLDPVTQFF,TGTGCCAGCAGCTTAGACCCGGTTACGCAGTTCTTC
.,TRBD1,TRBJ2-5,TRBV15,CATSRDRGLGETQYF,TGTGCCACCAGCAGGGACAGGGGGCTTGGAGAGACCCAGTACTTC